This is a list of T cell receptor beta chains from one sample in a study of T cell repertoires in cytomegalovirus infection. TCRdb used MiXCR to reprocess the reads, holding one entry per CDR3 protein. The sample holds fewer than 250,000 distinct CDR3 sequences, 9% to 15% seen once. The sample comprised PBMCs. These receptors were obtained from a human donor in good health (CMV status not recorded). Some clones in this sample may be carry-over from other donors' samples. Each CDR3 is given with its conserved first and last residue.

CDR3aa	v_gene	j_gene
CAWSVSGGHYGYTF	TRBV30	TRBJ1-2
CASSGQDTQYF	TRBV2	TRBJ2-3
CASGSQDRGSSPLHF	TRBV12-5	TRBJ1-6
CASRDGRAGSYGYTF	TRBV6-2/TRBV6-3	TRBJ1-2
CASSQESQGSSGANVLTF	TRBV14	TRBJ2-6
CASSQDTGGTSYEQYF	TRBV4-3	TRBJ2-7
CAISEGQQETQYF	TRBV10-3	TRBJ2-5
CAISGDSNQPQHF	TRBV10-3	TRBJ1-5
CSGGGHGNTEAFF	TRBV29-1	TRBJ1-1
CSARDGRADTQYF	TRBV20-1	TRBJ2-3
CASSREENTEAFF	TRBV18	TRBJ1-1
CSATTTPRGEQYF	TRBV29-1	TRBJ2-7
CASSLASDDWTEAFF	TRBV5-5	TRBJ1-1
CASYRGDLTGVAEAFF	TRBV7-2	TRBJ1-1
CASSEGQTDTQYF	TRBV19	TRBJ2-3
CASSYSTGTGRETQYF	TRBV6-6	TRBJ2-5
CASRGASGSNIQYF	TRBV25-1	TRBJ2-4
CASTAGTANSPLHF	TRBV14	TRBJ1-6
CASSFYAGLAGLSSYNEQFF	TRBV7-8	TRBJ2-1
CASSSQIRTPMNTEAFF	TRBV6-2/TRBV6-3	TRBJ1-1
CASSLALAGASTDTQYF	TRBV7-2	TRBJ2-3
CSASDRGVTEAFF	TRBV29-1	TRBJ1-1
CASSIGPELQPQHF	TRBV19	TRBJ1-5